The rows below give T cell receptor beta chains drawn from one sample of a study of cytomegalovirus exposure and HLA in healthy donors. TCRdb's table, derived via immunoSEQ multiplex PCR, lists solely in-frame clones and lacks some. The sample lists some 64,000 clones; about 90% were seen once. What was sequenced was PBMCs. These receptors all stem from a man aged 30 to 45 in good health and CMV-seropositive. Both conserved end residues are part of each CDR3. D genes are given only for firm matches. Clone size is given for some rows only: seen once, a few or many times, or a class if the clone is expanded.

d_call	j_call	clone_size	v_call	cdr3_aa	cdr3_nt
NA	TRBJ2-2	NA	TRBV7-2	CASSLRAANTGELFF	TGTGCCAGCAGCTTACGAGCGGCGAACACCGGGGAGCTGTTTTTT
TRBD2	TRBJ2-3	few	TRBV29-1	CSVERGDTDTQYF	TGCAGCGTTGAGCGGGGGGACACAGATACGCAGTATTTT
NA	TRBJ2-7	NA	TRBV5-1	CASSLVGDSSYEQYF	TGCGCCAGCAGCTTGGTTGGTGACAGCTCCTACGAGCAGTACTTC
TRBD2	TRBJ2-3	NA	TRBV13	CASSSRTGTRDTDTQYF	TGTGCCAGCAGCTCAAGAACCGGGACTAGAGACACAGATACGCAGTATTTT
NA	TRBJ1-1	NA	TRBV6-1	CASSNNRQTEAFF	TGTGCCAGCAGTAATAACAGGCAAACTGAAGCTTTCTTT
NA	TRBJ1-2	NA	TRBV5-1	CASSLAVDSDYGYTF	TGCGCCAGCAGCTTGGCCGTGGACAGTGACTATGGCTACACCTTC
TRBD2	TRBJ2-1	NA	TRBV5-4	CASSSTLAGVGYNEQFF	TGTGCCAGCAGCTCTACCCTAGCGGGAGTGGGCTACAATGAGCAGTTCTTC
NA	TRBJ2-3	NA	TRBV25-1	CASSLATSTDTQYF	TGTGCCAGCAGTTTAGCGACTAGCACAGATACGCAGTATTTT
TRBD2	TRBJ2-3	NA	TRBV6-5	CASGTTWEADMQYF	TGTGCCAGCGGGACTACCTGGGAGGCAGATATGCAGTATTTT
NA	TRBJ2-3	NA	TRBV5-1	CASSLDRWDTQYF	TGCGCCAGCAGCTTGGATAGATGGGATACGCAGTATTTT
NA	TRBJ2-7	NA	TRBV5-5	CASFNPGSGKYEQYF	TGTGCCAGCTTCAACCCCGGTAGCGGTAAATACGAGCAGTACTTC
TRBD1	TRBJ1-2	NA	TRBV5-5	CASRQPGQGSYGYTF	TGTGCCAGCAGGCAACCGGGACAGGGGTCCTATGGCTACACCTTC
TRBD1	TRBJ1-1	NA	TRBV28	CASSPPTGGENTEAFF	TGTGCCAGCAGTCCCCCGACAGGGGGAGAGAACACTGAAGCTTTCTTT
NA	TRBJ1-2	NA	TRBV27	CASSLSRIDYGYTF	TGTGCCAGCAGTTTATCGAGGATAGACTATGGCTACACCTTC
NA	TRBJ2-3	once	TRBV11-2	CASSLGGTSPSTDTQYF	TGTGCCAGCAGCTTAGGAGGGACATCTCCTAGCACAGATACGCAGTATTTT
TRBD2	TRBJ2-7	NA	TRBV9	CASSLTSGRVEQYF	TGTGCCAGCAGCTTGACTAGCGGGAGAGTCGAGCAGTACTTC
TRBD2	TRBJ2-7	NA	TRBV12-5	CASGRPGLATYEQYF	TGTGCTAGTGGCCGACCGGGACTAGCGACCTACGAGCAGTACTTC
NA	TRBJ1-5	NA	TRBV7-9	CASSYQGNQPQHF	TGTGCCAGCAGCTATCAGGGTAATCAGCCCCAGCATTTT
TRBD1	TRBJ1-1	NA	TRBV30	CAWTKTGERTEAFF	TGTGCCTGGACCAAGACAGGGGAGCGGACTGAAGCTTTCTTT
NA	TRBJ1-1	NA	TRBV4-3	CASSQDRGRAFF	TGCGCCAGCAGCCAAGATAGAGGGAGAGCTTTCTTT
NA	TRBJ1-5	NA	TRBV15	CATSRDPRNQPQHF	TGTGCCACCAGCAGAGATCCTAGGAATCAGCCCCAGCATTTT
NA	TRBJ2-3	NA	TRBV5-1	CASSLAPPSNTDTQYF	TGCGCCAGCAGCTTGGCCCCACCTAGCAACACAGATACGCAGTATTTT
NA	TRBJ2-7	NA	TRBV27	CASPTGGTAAQYF	TGTGCCAGCCCCACTGGAGGGACGGCGGCGCAGTACTTC
TRBD1	TRBJ2-1	NA	TRBV29-1	CSVEGGFHRDRDLNEQFF	TGCAGCGTTGAAGGTGGTTTCCATAGGGACAGGGACCTCAATGAGCAGTTCTTC
TRBD1	TRBJ1-2	NA	TRBV18	CASSPDREYGYTF	TGTGCCAGCTCACCTGACAGGGAGTATGGCTACACCTTC